This T cell receptor (beta chain) came from a study of human thymus T cells. Libraries were prepared by immunoSEQ multiplex PCR; TCRdb keeps only in-frame clonotypes and omits some of them. The top ten hold 0.034% of the sample, which has tens of thousands of clones, approximately 95% seen once. Thymic material originated from resections removed in the course of corrective heart surgery. Deletions cut 2 bases from V and 5 bases from J, with 23 bases between. This CDR3 has 17 residues. Germline V gives CDR1 SQVTM, CDR2 ANQGSEA. Sequenced: thymus tissue. This TCR was recovered from a girl younger than two with a congenital heart defect but otherwise immunologically healthy. This chain joins TRBV29-1 and TRBJ2-3; D is possibly TRBD1 (7 bases). As DNA, the CDR3 is TGCAGCGTTGAATGGACAGGATCAAAGGGAGGTAAAGATACGCAGTATTTT. Translation gives CSVEWTGSKGGKDTQYF.